This T cell receptor beta chain was found in a study of blood T cell repertoires in COVID-19. Whole-study context: T cells, B-cell-depleted T cells, or PBMCs supplied cDNA or gDNA.

Data came from immunoSEQ multiplex PCR; TCRdb stores just in-frame clones and leaves some out. Among 270,000 or so clones listed, just over 85% were seen once. Between the trimmed V and J ends, which lost 0 bases and 4 bases, there was a span of 9 bases. CDR3 length: 14 residues. This receptor was obtained from a woman aged 25-40 years with active or convalescent COVID-19. Sequenced material: peripheral blood. V usage is TRBV6-7 and J usage is TRBJ1-2, with D tentatively TRBD1 (5 bases). TRBV6-7 is flagged as an ORF with uncertain function. The CDR3 region is CASSYSGHVYGYTF. CDR3 bases: TGTGCCAGCAGTTACTCCGGACACGTCTATGGCTACACCTTC.